This entry is about one T cell receptor beta chain. Original methodology: Using reference gene primer amplification, nucleated cell counts were estimated. Only in-frame clones appear in the TCRdb table, and some are missing; sequencing was by immunoSEQ multiplex PCR. The DNA was the basis for D and trimming; V, J and clone size are from that table. Among around 180,000 clones listed, over 65% were seen once. V was shortened by 0 bases and J by 0 bases, with 15 bases between the two germline ends. The germline gives CDR1 MGHRA, CDR2 YSYEKL. The CDR3 has 19 amino acids. This sample is drawn from a study of blood T cell repertoires in COVID-19. Study as a whole: Spain, Italy and the United States supplied samples that represented acute and convalescent COVID-19.

This clonotype originated in a woman older than 75 with acute or convalescent COVID-19. The sample taken for sequencing was peripheral blood. The chain employs TRBV4-1 and TRBJ2-6; D may be TRBD2 (6 bases). CDR3 nucleotide sequence: TGCGCCAGCAGCCAAGATGGAGGGGCCCCTTACTCTGGGGCCAACGTCCTGACTTTC. It translates to CASSQDGGAPYSGANVLTF.